One and the same sample provided the 8 T cell receptor beta chains below, sequenced in a study of PD-L1 blockade in urothelial cancer. Some clones are missing from TCRdb's copy, which holds only in-frame ones; the method was immunoSEQ multiplex PCR. Of about 110,000 clones in the sample, about 85% were seen once. Sequencing was performed on PBMCs, taken around atezolizumab (anti-PD-L1) treatment. These receptors all stem from a man between 45 and 60 years old with urothelial cancer.

This chain uses TRBV2 with TRBJ1-3; maybe TRBD1 (5 bases). The germline V gene encodes CDR1 SNHLY and CDR2 FYNNEI. With 2 bases removed from V and 2 bases from J, the gap between germline ends came to 10 bases. CDR3 length: 15 amino acids. The DNA for the CDR3 is TGTGCCAGCAGTGAATGGTTAGGGGCTGGAAACACCATATATTTT. Its protein is CASSEWLGAGNTIYF.

The CDR3 nucleotides are TGTGCCAGCAGCTGGGGACAGACGAACACCGGGGAGCTGTTTTTT. Encoded protein: CASSWGQTNTGELFF. The chain uses TRBV5-5 and TRBJ2-2; TRBD1 aligns across 7 bases. V trimming: 3 bases; J trimming: 0 bases; junction bases outside the gene matches: 2. There are 15 residues in the CDR3. CDR1 is SGHKS, CDR2 YYEKEE, per germline (reference sequence).

The V and J genes are TRBV2 and TRBJ2-2; 14 positions match TRBD2. From germline, CDR1 is SNHLY and CDR2 FYNNEI. J lost 5 bases, V lost 6 bases, and 11 bases had no gene match. The CDR3 has 18 amino acids. The CDR3 reads CASRRGGLAGARTGELFF. CDR3 DNA: TGTGCCAGCAGGAGGGGGGGACTAGCGGGAGCGAGAACCGGGGAGCTGTTTTTT.

The chain combines TRBV19 with TRBJ1-5, with a tentative D call TRBD1 (6 bases). Germline assignment: CDR1 LNHDA and CDR2 SQIVND (reference sequence). V lost 3 bases to trimming and J lost 4 bases, with 13 bases between them. There are 15 residues in the CDR3. The CDR3 region is CASSITAGANQPQHF. The CDR3 DNA reads as TGTGCCAGTAGTATTACGGCAGGGGCTAATCAGCCCCAGCATTTT. Full variable domain (outside the CDR3, taken from reference TRBV19 and TRBJ1-5): DGGITQSPKYLFRKEGQNVTLSCEQNLNHDAMYWYRQDPGQGLRLIYYSQIVNDFQKGDIAEGYSVSREKKESFPLTVTSAQKNPTAFYLCASSITAGANQPQHFGDGTRLSIL.

V usage is TRBV21-1 and J usage is TRBJ2-1; TRBD2 was called by the table and not checked on the DNA. TRBV21-1 is a pseudogene. The CDR3 is 12 residues long. In DNA, the CDR3 is TGTGCCAGCAGTTCTTGCTACAATGAGCAGTTCTTC. Protein: CASSSCYNEQFF.

The V call is TRBV5-5, the J call TRBJ1-5; TRBD1 aligns across 10 bases. V lost 1 base, J lost 9 bases, and 4 bases stayed unmatched. Germline V gene lookup returns CDR1 SGHKS and CDR2 YYEKEE (reference sequence). CDR3 length: 14 amino acids. This chain's CDR3 is CASSLSDRGVPQHF. The CDR3, as DNA: TGTGCCAGCAGCTTGTCGGACAGGGGGGTGCCCCAGCATTTT.

This clone has more than one count but fewer than ten. V gene TRBV10-2 combines with J gene TRBJ1-1; 10 bases match TRBD1. Germline V gene data show CDR1 as WSHSY and CDR2 as SAAADI. This CDR3 contains 17 residues. The V gene end was trimmed by 2 bases and the J gene end by 1 base; junction bases not matched to a gene: 7. CDR3 DNA: TGCGCCAGCAGTGAGAGAGGACAGGGGGTGAGGAACACTGAAGCTTTCTTT. Its protein is CASSERGQGVRNTEAFF.

The chain carries TRBV30 and TRBJ2-5, with 10 nucleotides matching TRBD2. The CDR3 runs 15 residues. Trimming at V came to 2 bases and at J to 2 bases, leaving 5 bases not matched to a gene. Germline V gene data show CDR1 as GTSNPN and CDR2 as SVGIG (reference sequence). CDR3: CAWSRGLAEQETQYF. For the CDR3, the DNA is TGTGCCTGGAGTCGAGGACTAGCGGAACAAGAGACCCAGTACTTC.